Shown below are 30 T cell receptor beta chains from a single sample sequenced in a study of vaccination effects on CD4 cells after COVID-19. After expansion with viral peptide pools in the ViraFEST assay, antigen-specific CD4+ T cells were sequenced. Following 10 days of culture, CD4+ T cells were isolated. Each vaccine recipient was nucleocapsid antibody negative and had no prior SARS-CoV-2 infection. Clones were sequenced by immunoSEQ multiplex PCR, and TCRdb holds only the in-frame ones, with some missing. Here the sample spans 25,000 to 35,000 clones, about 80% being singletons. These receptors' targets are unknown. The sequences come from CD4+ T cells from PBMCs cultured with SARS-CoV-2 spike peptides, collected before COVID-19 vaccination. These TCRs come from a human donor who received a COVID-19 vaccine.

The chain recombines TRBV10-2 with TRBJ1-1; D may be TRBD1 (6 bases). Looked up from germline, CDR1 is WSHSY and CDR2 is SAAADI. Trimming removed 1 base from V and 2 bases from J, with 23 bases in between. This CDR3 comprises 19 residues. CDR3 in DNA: TGCGCCAGCAGTGAGTGGGGCGGTTCGGGGGGCAGACGTAACACTGAAGCTTTCTTT. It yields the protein CASSEWGGSGGRRNTEAFF.

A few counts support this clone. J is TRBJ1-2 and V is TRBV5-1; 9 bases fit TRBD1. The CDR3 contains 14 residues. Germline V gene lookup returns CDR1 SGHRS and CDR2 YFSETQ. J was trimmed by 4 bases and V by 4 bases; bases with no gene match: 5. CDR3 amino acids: CASSRGQGGYGYTF. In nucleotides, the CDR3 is TGCGCCAGCAGCCGGGGACAGGGAGGCTATGGCTACACCTTC.

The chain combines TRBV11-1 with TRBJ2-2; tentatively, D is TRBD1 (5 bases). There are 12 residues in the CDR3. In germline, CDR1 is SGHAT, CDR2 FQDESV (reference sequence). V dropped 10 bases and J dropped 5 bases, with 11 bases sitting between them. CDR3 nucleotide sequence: TGTGCCACCAGGCAGGGTACCGGGGAGCTGTTTTTT. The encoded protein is CATRQGTGELFF.

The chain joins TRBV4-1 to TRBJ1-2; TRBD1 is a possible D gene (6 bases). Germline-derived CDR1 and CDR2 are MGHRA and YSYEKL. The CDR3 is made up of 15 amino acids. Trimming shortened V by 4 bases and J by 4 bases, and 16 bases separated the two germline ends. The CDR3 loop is CASSPAEQGFYGYTF. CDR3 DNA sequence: TGCGCCAGCAGCCCCGCAGAACAGGGCTTCTATGGCTACACCTTC.

CDR3 sequence reads: CASSARYTEAFF. DNA for the CDR3: TGTGCCAGCAGTGCCCGGTACACTGAAGCTTTCTTT. The rearrangement uses TRBV28 and TRBJ1-1, with unresolved D. Germline CDR1 is MDHEN and CDR2 is SYDVKM. The CDR3 totals 12 residues. V shed 5 bases and J shed 3 bases, with 7 bases lying between them.

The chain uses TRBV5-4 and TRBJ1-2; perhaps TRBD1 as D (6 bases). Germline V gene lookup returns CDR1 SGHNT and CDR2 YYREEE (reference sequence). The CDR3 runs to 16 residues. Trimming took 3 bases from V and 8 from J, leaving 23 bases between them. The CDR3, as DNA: TGTGCCAGCAGCTCTGAGGGGGGTTTGAGTTCTCTCGGCTACACCTTC. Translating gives CASSSEGGLSSLGYTF.

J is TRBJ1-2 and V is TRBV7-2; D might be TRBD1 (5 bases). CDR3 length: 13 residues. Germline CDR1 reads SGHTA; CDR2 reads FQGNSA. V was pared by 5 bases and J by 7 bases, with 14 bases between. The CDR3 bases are TGTGCCAGCAGCACCCTGTTCGGGGGTGGCTACACCTTC. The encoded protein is CASSTLFGGGYTF.

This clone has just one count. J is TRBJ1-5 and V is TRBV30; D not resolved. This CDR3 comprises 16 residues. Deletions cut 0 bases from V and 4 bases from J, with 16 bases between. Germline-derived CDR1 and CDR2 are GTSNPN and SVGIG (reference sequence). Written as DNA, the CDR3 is TGTGCCTGGAGTGTACGGGCCCCCGGAGGGAATCAGCCCCAGCATTTT. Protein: CAWSVRAPGGNQPQHF.

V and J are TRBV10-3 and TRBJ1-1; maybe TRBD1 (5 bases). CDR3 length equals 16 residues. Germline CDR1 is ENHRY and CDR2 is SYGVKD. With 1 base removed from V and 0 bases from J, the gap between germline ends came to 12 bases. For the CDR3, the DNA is TGTGCCATCAGTGAGTTATGGGGGGGATTGAACACTGAAGCTTTCTTT. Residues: CAISELWGGLNTEAFF.

The CDR3 bases are TGTGCCACCAGTGATTCCGTACAGCCCCAGCATTTT. Its protein is CATSDSVQPQHF. This chain uses TRBV24-1 with TRBJ1-5; no firm D call. The germline V gene has CDR1 KGHDR and CDR2 SFDVKD. The CDR3 length is 12 residues. V dropped 2 bases and J dropped 7 bases, with 5 bases sitting between them.

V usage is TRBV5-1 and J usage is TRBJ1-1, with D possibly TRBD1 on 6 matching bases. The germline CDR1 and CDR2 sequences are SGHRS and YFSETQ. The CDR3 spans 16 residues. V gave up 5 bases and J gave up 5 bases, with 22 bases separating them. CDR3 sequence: CASRPQPTGTGTEAFF. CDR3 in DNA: TGCGCCAGCAGACCGCAACCTACAGGGACGGGGACTGAAGCTTTCTTT.

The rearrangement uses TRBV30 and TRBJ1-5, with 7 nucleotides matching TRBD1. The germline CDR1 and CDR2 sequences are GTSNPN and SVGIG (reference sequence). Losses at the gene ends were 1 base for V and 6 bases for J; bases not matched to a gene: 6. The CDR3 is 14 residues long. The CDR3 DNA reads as TGTGCCTGGAGTGGGACAGGTGGTGGTCAGCCCCAGCATTTT. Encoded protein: CAWSGTGGGQPQHF.

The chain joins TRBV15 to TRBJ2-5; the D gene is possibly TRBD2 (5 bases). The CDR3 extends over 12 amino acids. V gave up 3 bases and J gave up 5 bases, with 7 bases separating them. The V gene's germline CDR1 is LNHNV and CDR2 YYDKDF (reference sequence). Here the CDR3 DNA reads TGTGCCACCAGCAGGGACTTGGAGACCCAGTACTTC. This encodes CATSRDLETQYF.

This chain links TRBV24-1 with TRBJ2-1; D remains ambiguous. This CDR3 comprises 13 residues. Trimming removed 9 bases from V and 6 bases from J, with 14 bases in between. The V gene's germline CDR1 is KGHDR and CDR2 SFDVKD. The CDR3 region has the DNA TGTGCCACCTCGGCGTCTGTCGGCAATGAGCAGTTCTTC. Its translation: CATSASVGNEQFF.

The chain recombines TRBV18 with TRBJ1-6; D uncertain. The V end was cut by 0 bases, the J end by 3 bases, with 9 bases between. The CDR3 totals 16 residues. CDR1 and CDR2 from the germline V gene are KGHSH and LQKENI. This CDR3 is CASSPPGSGYNSPLHF. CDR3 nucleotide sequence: TGTGCCAGCTCACCACCAGGGTCAGGCTATAATTCACCCCTCCACTTT.

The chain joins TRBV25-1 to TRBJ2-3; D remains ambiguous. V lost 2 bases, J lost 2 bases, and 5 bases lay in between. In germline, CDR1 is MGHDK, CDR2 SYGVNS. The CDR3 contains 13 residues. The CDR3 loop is CASSEPVTDTQYF. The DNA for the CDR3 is TGTGCCAGCAGTGAACCAGTCACAGATACGCAGTATTTT.

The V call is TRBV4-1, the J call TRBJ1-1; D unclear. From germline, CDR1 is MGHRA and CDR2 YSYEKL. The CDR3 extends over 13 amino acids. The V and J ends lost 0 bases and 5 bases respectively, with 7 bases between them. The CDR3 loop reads CASSQDRRTEAFF. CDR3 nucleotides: TGCGCCAGCAGCCAAGATCGGAGGACTGAAGCTTTCTTT.

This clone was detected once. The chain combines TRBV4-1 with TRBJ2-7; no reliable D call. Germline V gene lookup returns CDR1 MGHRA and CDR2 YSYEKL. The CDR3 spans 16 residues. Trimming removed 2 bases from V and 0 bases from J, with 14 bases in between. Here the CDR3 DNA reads TGCGCCAGCAGCCAAAGTACTGGTCAGCCCTCCTACGAGCAGTACTTC. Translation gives CASSQSTGQPSYEQYF.

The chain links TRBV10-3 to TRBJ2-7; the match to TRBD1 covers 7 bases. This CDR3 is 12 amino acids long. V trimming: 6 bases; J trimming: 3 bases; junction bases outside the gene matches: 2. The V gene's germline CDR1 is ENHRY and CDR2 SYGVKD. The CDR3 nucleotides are TGTGCCATCAGGGACAGGAACTACGAGCAGTACTTC. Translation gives CAIRDRNYEQYF.

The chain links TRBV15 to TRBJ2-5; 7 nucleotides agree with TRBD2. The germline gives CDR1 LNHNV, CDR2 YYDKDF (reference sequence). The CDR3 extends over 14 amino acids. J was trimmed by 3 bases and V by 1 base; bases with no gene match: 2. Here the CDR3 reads CATSRGGGKETQYF. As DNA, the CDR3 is TGTGCCACCAGCAGAGGCGGGGGAAAAGAGACCCAGTACTTC.

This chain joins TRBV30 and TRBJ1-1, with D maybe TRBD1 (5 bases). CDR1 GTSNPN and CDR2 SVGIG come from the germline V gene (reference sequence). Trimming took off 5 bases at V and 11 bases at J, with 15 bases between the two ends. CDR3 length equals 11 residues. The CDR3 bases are TGTGCCTGGGGGTTGGGGGGGGTCGCTTTCTTT. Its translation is CAWGLGGVAFF.

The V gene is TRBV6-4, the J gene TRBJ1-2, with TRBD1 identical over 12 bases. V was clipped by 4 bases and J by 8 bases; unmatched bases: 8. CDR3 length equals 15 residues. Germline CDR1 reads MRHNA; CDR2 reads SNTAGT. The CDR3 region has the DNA TGTGCCAGCAGTGCCGGGACAGGGGGCTTGGGCGGCTACACCTTC. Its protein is CASSAGTGGLGGYTF.

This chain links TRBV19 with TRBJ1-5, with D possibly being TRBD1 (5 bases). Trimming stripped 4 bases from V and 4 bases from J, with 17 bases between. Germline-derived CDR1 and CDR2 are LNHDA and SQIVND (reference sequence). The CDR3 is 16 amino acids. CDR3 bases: TGTGCCAGTAGTAAGTCGGGGCTTCAGACAAATCAGCCCCAGCATTTT. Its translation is CASSKSGLQTNQPQHF.

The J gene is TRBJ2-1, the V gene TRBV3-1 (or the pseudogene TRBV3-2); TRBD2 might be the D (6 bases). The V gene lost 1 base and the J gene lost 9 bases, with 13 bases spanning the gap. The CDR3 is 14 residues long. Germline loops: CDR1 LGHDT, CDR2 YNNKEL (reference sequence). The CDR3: CASSQGPAGLEQFF. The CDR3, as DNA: TGTGCCAGCAGCCAAGGCCCTGCGGGACTTGAGCAGTTCTTC.

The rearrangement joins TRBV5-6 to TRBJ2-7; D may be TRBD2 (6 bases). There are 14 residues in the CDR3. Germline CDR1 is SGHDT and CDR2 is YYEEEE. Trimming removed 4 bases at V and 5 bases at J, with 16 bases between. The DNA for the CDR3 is TGTGCCAGCAGCCGGCGGGGTGGGATGAACGAGCAGTACTTC. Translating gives CASSRRGGMNEQYF. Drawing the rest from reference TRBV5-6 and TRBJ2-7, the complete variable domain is DAGVTQSPTHLIKTRGQQVTLRCSPKSGHDTVSWYQQALGQGPQFIFQYYEEEERQRGNFPDRFSGHQFPNYSSELNVNALLLGDSALYLCASSRRGGMNEQYFGPGTRLTVT.

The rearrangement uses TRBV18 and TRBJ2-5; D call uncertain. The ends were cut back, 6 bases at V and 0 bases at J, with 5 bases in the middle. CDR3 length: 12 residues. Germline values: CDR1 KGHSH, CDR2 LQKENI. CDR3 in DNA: TGTGCCAGCTCCCAGTACCAAGAGACCCAGTACTTC. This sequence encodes CASSQYQETQYF. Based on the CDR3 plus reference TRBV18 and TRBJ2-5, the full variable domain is NAGVMQNPRHLVRRRGQEARLRCSPMKGHSHVYWYRQLPEEGLKFMVYLQKENIIDESGMPKERFSAEFPKEGPSILRIQQVVRGDSAAYFCASSQYQETQYFGPGTRLLVL.

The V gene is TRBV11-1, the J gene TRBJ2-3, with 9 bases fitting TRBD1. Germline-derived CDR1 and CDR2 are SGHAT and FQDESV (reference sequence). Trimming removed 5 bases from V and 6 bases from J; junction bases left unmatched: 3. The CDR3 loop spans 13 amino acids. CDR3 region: CASSTGTGDTQYF. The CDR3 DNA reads TGTGCCAGCAGCACCGGGACAGGGGATACGCAGTATTTT.

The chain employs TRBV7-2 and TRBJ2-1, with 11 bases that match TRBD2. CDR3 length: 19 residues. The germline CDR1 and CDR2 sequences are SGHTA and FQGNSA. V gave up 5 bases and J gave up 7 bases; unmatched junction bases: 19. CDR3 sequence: CASSLAGPRLAGFANEQFF. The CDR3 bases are TGTGCCAGCAGCCTCGCCGGGCCGAGACTAGCGGGATTTGCAAATGAGCAGTTCTTC.

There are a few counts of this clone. Here the CDR3 reads CASSLDGSDTQYF. DNA for the CDR3: TGCGCCAGCAGCTTGGACGGTTCCGATACGCAGTATTTT. V and J are TRBV5-1 and TRBJ2-3, with D unclear. Trimming took off 0 bases at V and 6 bases at J, with 8 bases between the two ends. CDR3 length: 13 residues. CDR1 and CDR2 from the germline V gene are SGHRS and YFSETQ. Complete variable domain (other parts from reference TRBV5-1 and TRBJ2-3): KAGVTQTPRYLIKTRGQQVTLSCSPISGHRSVSWYQQTPGQGLQFLFEYFSETQRNKGNFPGRFSGRQFSNSRSEMNVSTLELGDSALYLCASSLDGSDTQYFGPGTRLTVL.

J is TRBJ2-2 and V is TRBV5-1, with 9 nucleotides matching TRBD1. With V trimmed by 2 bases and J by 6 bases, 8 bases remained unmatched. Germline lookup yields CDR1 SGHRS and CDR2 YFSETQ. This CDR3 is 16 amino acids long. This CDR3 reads CASSFGTGSSAGELFF. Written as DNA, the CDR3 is TGCGCCAGCAGCTTCGGGACAGGGAGCTCCGCCGGGGAGCTGTTTTTT.